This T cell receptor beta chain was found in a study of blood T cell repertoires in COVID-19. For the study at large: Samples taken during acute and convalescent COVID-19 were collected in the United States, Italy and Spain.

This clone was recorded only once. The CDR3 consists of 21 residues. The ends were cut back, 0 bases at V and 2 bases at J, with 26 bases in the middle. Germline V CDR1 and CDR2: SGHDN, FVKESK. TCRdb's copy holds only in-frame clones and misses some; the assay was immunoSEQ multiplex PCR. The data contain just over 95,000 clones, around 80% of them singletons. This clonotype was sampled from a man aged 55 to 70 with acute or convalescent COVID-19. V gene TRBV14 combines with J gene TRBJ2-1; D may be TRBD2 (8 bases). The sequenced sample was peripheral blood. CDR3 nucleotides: TGTGCCAGCAGCCAAGATGGGTTGGCAGGGGGAGCGGGAGTCACCTACAATGAGCAGTTCTTC. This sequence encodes CASSQDGLAGGAGVTYNEQFF.